This T cell receptor beta chain was sequenced for a study of Graves' ophthalmopathy and Graves' hyperthyroidism. As for the study in general: Peripheral blood was gathered at the point of initial diagnosis, before any treatment started.

Amplification of the TCR beta CDR3 regions used RNA transcripts (as template). In the first round, RT-PCR was carried out with HTBI primers, and a multiplex PCR formed the second round. TCRdb redid the calling of the multiplex PCR reads with MiXCR, one entry per CDR3 protein. The table lists about 700,000 distinct CDR3 sequences, more than 40% of them singletons. CDR3 length equals 17 residues. The germline V and J ends were trimmed by 5 bases and 4 bases, with 21 bases remaining between them. From germline, CDR1 is DFQATT and CDR2 SNEGSKA (reference sequence). Overall study findings and caveats: The authors also found most expanded thyroid clonotypes above 0.001 frequency in blood.

About this clonotype: Its antigen remains unknown.

This chain connects TRBV20-1 to TRBJ2-6, with D possibly being TRBD1 or TRBD2 (5 bases each). The sample taken for sequencing was peripheral blood. The clonotype originates from an adult man with Graves' ophthalmopathy. CDR3 DNA: TGCAGTGCTGGACTTGCCTCTGGCAGGGCCGGGGCCAACGTCCTGACTTTC. This gives the protein CSAGLASGRAGANVLTF.